The 6 T cell receptor beta chains presented below share a single source sample, sequenced in a study of blood T cell repertoires in COVID-19. Measured with immunoSEQ multiplex PCR; TCRdb has only the in-frame clones, and not every one. The sample lists approximately 94,000 clones; about 84% were seen once. The sample comprised peripheral blood. The receptors come from a human donor in a cohort sampled during active COVID-19.

The chain joins TRBV6-5 to TRBJ2-7; TRBD2 agrees at 9 bases. CDR3 size: 15 residues. J was trimmed by 1 base and V by 4 bases; bases with no gene match: 5. Per germline, CDR1 MNHEY and CDR2 SVGAGI. CDR3 sequence reads: CASSLIAGVSYEQYF. The CDR3 coding sequence is TGTGCCAGCAGTTTAATAGCGGGAGTGTCCTACGAGCAGTACTTC.

This rearrangement joins TRBV7-8 to TRBJ2-1; TRBD2 matches at 15 bases. Germline V CDR1 and CDR2: SGHVS, FQNEAQ. V was clipped by 4 bases and J by 5 bases; unmatched bases: 6. The CDR3 covers 17 residues. The chain's CDR3 is CASSSLGLAGGDNEQFF. The DNA of the CDR3 is TGTGCCAGCAGCTCGTTAGGACTAGCGGGGGGGGACAATGAGCAGTTCTTC.

V is TRBV11-3 and J is TRBJ2-3, with D uncertain. The CDR3 covers 15 residues. V was cut by 0 bases and J by 2 bases, with 9 bases left in between. The germline CDR1 and CDR2 sequences are SGHNT and YENEEA. The CDR3 DNA reads as TGTGCCAGCAGCTTAGAGGCAGGCCCCACAGATACGCAGTATTTT. Translated, it gives CASSLEAGPTDTQYF.

This chain's CDR3 is CASSEEQGRAYEQYF. CDR3 sequence (DNA): TGTGCCAGCAGTGAAGAACAGGGTCGGGCCTACGAGCAGTACTTC. V is TRBV6-1 and J is TRBJ2-7; possible D gene TRBD1, 6 bases. Germline V lookup: CDR1 MNHNS, CDR2 SASEGT. V was shortened by 1 base and J by 2 bases, with 12 bases between the two germline ends. The length of the CDR3 is 15 residues.

In its sample, this clone was seen once. The chain couples TRBV6-4 to TRBJ1-6; D unclear. V was trimmed by 5 bases and J by 10 bases, leaving 12 bases between them. The CDR3 runs to 13 residues. Germline V gene lookup returns CDR1 MRHNA and CDR2 SNTAGT. The CDR3 loop is CASSTEGGSPLHF. CDR3 bases: TGTGCCAGCAGTACGGAGGGCGGATCACCCCTCCACTTT.

There are a few counts of this clone. This rearrangement joins TRBV5-1 to TRBJ1-2; 10 bases match TRBD1. This CDR3 comprises 14 residues. V shed 5 bases, J shed 2 bases, and the junction held 3 bases outside the gene matches. CDR1 SGHRS and CDR2 YFSETQ come from the germline V gene. The CDR3 here is CASSRQGANYGYTF. CDR3 bases: TGCGCCAGCAGTCGACAGGGGGCGAACTATGGCTACACCTTC. Drawing the rest from reference TRBV5-1 and TRBJ1-2, the complete variable domain is KAGVTQTPRYLIKTRGQQVTLSCSPISGHRSVSWYQQTPGQGLQFLFEYFSETQRNKGNFPGRFSGRQFSNSRSEMNVSTLELGDSALYLCASSRQGANYGYTFGSGTRLTVV.